What follows is one T cell receptor (beta chain) and its context. As for treatment: some 20 received Ad26.COV2.S at low or high dose, single or two shots; several received placebo; per-sample allocation not given. The study sampled participants on day 63 after the first vaccine or placebo injection. This person who donated was an adult of 18-55 years in Boston. Expression of Wuhan-strain SARS-CoV-2 spike came from the Ad26 vector that formed the vaccine. TCRdb's table, derived via immunoSEQ multiplex PCR, lists solely in-frame clones and lacks some. The repertoire has hundreds of thousands of clones, around 90% of them found once; the top ten carry 12%. The data were taken from a study of Ad26.COV2.S vaccination and SARS-CoV-2 variants. Study-wide background: Donor got 5x10^10 or 1x10^11 viral particles of Ad26.COV2.S.

This receptor was obtained from a person aged 18-65 years who received the Ad26.COV2.S COVID-19 vaccine or a placebo. The starting material was peripheral blood, obtained in a trial of Ad26.COV2.S vaccine versus placebo.

The DNA for the CDR3 is TGTGCCAGCAGTTTATGGTCCGGTAGCCAGAGCTCCTACAATGAGCAGTTCTTC. It codes for CASSLWSGSQSSYNEQFF. This rearrangement joins TRBV28 to TRBJ2-1; no firm D call. This CDR3 spans 18 amino acids. Germline V lookup: CDR1 MDHEN, CDR2 SYDVKM. The V end lost 0 bases, the J end lost 0 bases, and 15 bases lay between the germline ends. Full variable domain (missing parts from reference TRBV28 and TRBJ2-1): DVKVTQSSRYLVKRTGEKVFLECVQDMDHENMFWYRQDPGLGLRLIYFSYDVKMKEKGDIPEGYSVSREKKERFSLILESASTNQTSMYLCASSLWSGSQSSYNEQFFGPGTRLTVL.